The 8 T cell receptor beta chains reported below all come from one sample, sequenced in a study of blood T cell repertoires in COVID-19. TCRdb's table, derived via immunoSEQ multiplex PCR, lists solely in-frame clones and lacks some. The sample contains tens of thousands of clones, roughly 78% of which appear only once. Sequencing was done on a sample of peripheral blood. Receptor source: a man aged 55 to 70 with active or convalescent COVID-19.

This clone has only a few counts. The genes are TRBV4-1 and TRBJ2-3, with D perhaps matching TRBD1 (5 bases). Germline CDR1 is MGHRA and CDR2 is YSYEKL. The V and J ends lost 1 base and 2 bases respectively, with 10 bases between them. The CDR3 has 15 amino acids. The CDR3 sequence: CASSQVARVTDTQYF. CDR3 nucleotide sequence: TGCGCCAGCAGCCAAGTGGCCAGGGTCACAGATACGCAGTATTTT.

This clone was picked up a small number of times. J is TRBJ1-2 and V is TRBV28, with 9 bases identical to TRBD1. CDR3 size: 15 residues. The J segment lost 4 bases and the V segment lost 3 bases, leaving 6 bases of the junction unmatched. CDR1 and CDR2 (germline): MDHEN, SYDVKM. The CDR3 bases are TGTGCCAGCAGTTTCCTAGGGACAGGGAGCTATGGCTACACCTTC. Its protein is CASSFLGTGSYGYTF.

This sequence joins TRBV19 and TRBJ2-1; D unclear. CDR3 length: 13 residues. CDR1 LNHDA and CDR2 SQIVND come from the germline V gene (reference sequence). V was pared by 6 bases and J by 4 bases, with 10 bases between. Written as DNA, the CDR3 is TGTGCCAGTAGGGGTGGAGAGTACAATGAGCAGTTCTTC. As protein: CASRGGEYNEQFF.

The chain joins TRBV13 to TRBJ1-2; a possible D gene is TRBD1 (6 bases). V was clipped by 2 bases and J by 4 bases, with 14 bases between them. Germline CDR1 and CDR2: PRHDT and FYEKMQ (reference sequence). There are 15 residues in the CDR3. The CDR3 loop reads CASSLRQAASYGYTF. DNA of the CDR3: TGTGCCAGCAGCTTAAGACAGGCGGCTTCCTATGGCTACACCTTC.

In this sample, this clone turned up once. The V and J genes are TRBV7-2 and TRBJ1-1; D may be TRBD1 (6 bases). The CDR3 covers 14 residues. V was shortened by 3 bases and J by 5 bases, with 13 bases between the two germline ends. Germline-derived CDR1 and CDR2 are SGHTA and FQGNSA. The CDR3 loop is CASSFFRGGTEAFF. In DNA, the CDR3 is TGTGCCAGCAGCTTTTTCAGGGGCGGGACTGAAGCTTTCTTT.

The chain employs TRBV28 and TRBJ2-6; 7 nucleotides align to TRBD1. The CDR3 consists of 15 residues. CDR1 is MDHEN, CDR2 SYDVKM, per germline. The ends lost 7 bases at V and 2 bases at J; junction bases unmatched: 5. CDR3 sequence reads: CASTPGTAGANVLTF. The CDR3 DNA follows: TGTGCCAGCACCCCCGGGACAGCTGGGGCCAACGTCCTGACTTTC. Drawing the rest from reference TRBV28 and TRBJ2-6, the complete variable domain is DVKVTQSSRYLVKRTGEKVFLECVQDMDHENMFWYRQDPGLGLRLIYFSYDVKMKEKGDIPEGYSVSREKKERFSLILESASTNQTSMYLCASTPGTAGANVLTFGAGSRLTVL.

V usage is TRBV27 and J usage is TRBJ2-6, with TRBD1 identical over 11 bases. CDR1 is MNHEY and CDR2 is SMNVEV in the germline V gene (reference sequence). The trim removed 5 bases at V and 0 bases at J, leaving 6 bases unmatched. The CDR3 sequence is 18 residues long. CDR3 sequence reads: CASSTSGTGGSGANVLTF. For the CDR3, the DNA is TGTGCCAGCAGTACGTCCGGGACAGGGGGCTCTGGGGCCAACGTCCTGACTTTC.

The V gene is TRBV19, the J gene TRBJ2-1; TRBD1 matches 9 bases. Germline CDR1 reads LNHDA; CDR2 reads SQIVND (reference sequence). This CDR3 comprises 16 residues. The J segment lost 7 bases and the V segment lost 5 bases, leaving 12 bases of the junction unmatched. CDR3 in amino acids: CASSPTGTGSRNEQFF. CDR3 DNA sequence: TGTGCCAGTAGTCCAACCGGGACAGGGAGTAGAAATGAGCAGTTCTTC.